The text below deals with one T cell receptor (beta chain). This clone was detected once. This receptor's antigen is unknown. One base away there is no much larger clone; base qualities are not given. This entry is derived from a study of shared clonotypes between healthy human individuals (dated by TCRdb to the early 2020s). The study in broad terms: Two women and a few men aged 18 to 49 years were included in the cohort. Between about 0.8 and 9.5 billion PBMCs per donor were obtained by leukapheresis. Per donor, three plates each were used for CD4 naive and CD4 memory, two for CD8 naive, and one for CD8 memory. To estimate repertoire size and how much clonotypes are shared between individuals, the study performed deep sequencing of blood TCR repertoires from roughly five healthy adults. To increase sequencing depth and limit assay-specific biases, different laboratories used diverse techniques to prepare libraries and sequence TCR repertoires. The paper's findings and limits, for the study overall: Naive subsets generally had larger estimated clonotype richness than memory subsets. Even with the large sequencing depth, rarefaction of the sorted-subset datasets indicated that sequencing was incomplete. Pairwise subsampling led to the expectation that sequencing depth would affect the degree of clonotype sharing among donors. Higher generation probabilities were observed for clonotypes shared by all four sorted-subset donors than for non-shared clonotypes. Because the study included a small number of donors, the genetic and exposure-history diversity represented was limited. About 5% of naive CD4, 3.5% of naive CD8, about 2.5% of memory CD4, and less than 0.45% of memory CD8 clonotypes were shared across a few donors. Sampling was limited to blood, and TCR repertoires in tissue likely differ from TCR repertoires in blood.

Donors were healthy HIV-negative adults with no recently reported acute infections or vaccinations. All donors were Caucasian adults living in Nashville, Tennessee, USA. CD4+ T cells were enriched through magnetic negative selection, after which naive cells were positively selected on CD45RA and the remaining negative fraction served as the memory subset. Blood was obtained by leukapheresis, after which PBMCs were separated by Ficoll-Histopaque density gradient centrifugation and cryopreserved in liquid nitrogen vapor phase. Analytical flow cytometry was used to check the purity and quantity of every magnetically sorted T cell population. Each sorted fraction had its genomic DNA isolated and then quantified by UV absorbance on a Nanodrop 2000c. The CDR3 runs 13 residues from the cysteine to the phenylalanine. Only the CDR3 DNA stays, 39 bases, in frame from base 1. Relative to germline, V is 4 bases shorter and J is 4 bases shorter, with 13 bases between their ends. CDR1 GTSNPN and CDR2 SVGIG are derived from the germline V gene (reference sequence).

TCR CDR3 regions were amplified from genomic DNA by multiplex PCR using the deep immunoSEQ assay. Extracted genomic DNA from each cell subset was distributed evenly across all wells of several immunoSEQ 96-well plates, and each plate was treated as a replicate. Each replicate PCR for sorted subsets received about 180 ng genomic DNA, equal to tens of thousands of T cell genomes. Purified libraries were quantified with a Qubit 3.0 fluorometer, sized on a Bioanalyzer 2100, and re-quantified with the KAPA Library Quantification kit. Every immunoSEQ 96-well plate was sequenced on a separate single-read 150-cycle Illumina NextSeq 550 flow cell. In the source study's methods: The immunoSEQ output contained only junctional sequences without quality scores, so filtering could not match that applied to full-length reads. To assign V/J genes and CDR3, sequences were annotated using PyIR, a Python wrapper for IgBLAST v1.9, with IMGT germline references. Any read was removed if the V/J assignment was weak (E-value above 1e-6), the CDR3 was missing, or the read contained stop codons, out-of-frame junctions, or ambiguous translated residues. V3J clonotypes were defined by identical inferred V gene, J gene, and CDR3 amino acid sequence. Percentage overlap between repertoires was calculated by dividing the number of shared unique clonotypes by the size of the smaller repertoire. Repertoire richness was assessed with RTK rarefaction, the Chao1 estimator, and Recon v2.1 estimates of unobserved clonotypes. For all TCRbeta clonotypes obtained by the gDNA method from four donors, generation probabilities were computed with OLGA. In its TCRdb copy, this immuneACCESS table keeps in-frame sequences only and misses some clones. Where compared with another copy, unresolved V genes explain less than half of these, and the others have no known cause. That table gives V, J and clone size, and the DNA gave D and trimming. In all, the sample holds about 1.5 million clones, and around 95% of those were seen once. Of the sample, roughly 1.2% is held by the ten largest clones.

Source material: naive CD4+ T cells sorted from blood. Per the publication, the cell subset or site label means: CD45RA+ positively selected. The sequence was obtained from a young man in good health. Rearrangement joined TRBV30 to TRBJ1-2, with the D gene not confidently named. The DNA is as follows: TGTGCCTGGATACCTCCAGGAATCTATGGCTACACCTTC. It codes for CAWIPPGIYGYTF.